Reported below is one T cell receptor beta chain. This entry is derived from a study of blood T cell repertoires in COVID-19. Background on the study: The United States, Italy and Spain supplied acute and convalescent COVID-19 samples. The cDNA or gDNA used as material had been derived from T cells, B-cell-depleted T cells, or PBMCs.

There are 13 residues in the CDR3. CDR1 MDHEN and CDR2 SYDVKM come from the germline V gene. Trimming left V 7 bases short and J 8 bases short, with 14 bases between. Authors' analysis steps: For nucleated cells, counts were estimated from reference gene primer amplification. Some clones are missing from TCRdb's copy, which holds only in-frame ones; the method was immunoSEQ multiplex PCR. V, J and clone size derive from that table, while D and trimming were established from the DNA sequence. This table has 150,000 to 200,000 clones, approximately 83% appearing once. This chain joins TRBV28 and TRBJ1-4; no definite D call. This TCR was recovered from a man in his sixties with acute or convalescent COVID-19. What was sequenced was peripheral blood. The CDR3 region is CASTPPGREKLFF. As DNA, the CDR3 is TGTGCCAGCACCCCTCCGGGGAGAGAAAAACTGTTTTTT.